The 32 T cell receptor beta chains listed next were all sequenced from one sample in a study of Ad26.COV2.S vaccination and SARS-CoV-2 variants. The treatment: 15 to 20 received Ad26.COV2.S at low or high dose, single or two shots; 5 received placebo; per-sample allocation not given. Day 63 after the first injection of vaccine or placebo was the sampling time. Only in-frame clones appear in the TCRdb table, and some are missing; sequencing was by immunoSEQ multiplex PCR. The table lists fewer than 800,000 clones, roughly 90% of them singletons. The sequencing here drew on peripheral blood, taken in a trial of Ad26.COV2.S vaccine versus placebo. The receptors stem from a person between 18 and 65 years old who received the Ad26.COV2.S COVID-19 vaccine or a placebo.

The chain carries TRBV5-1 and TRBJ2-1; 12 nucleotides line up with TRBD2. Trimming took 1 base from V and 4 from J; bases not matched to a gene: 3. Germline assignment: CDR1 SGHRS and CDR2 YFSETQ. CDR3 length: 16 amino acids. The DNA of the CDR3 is TGCGCCAGCAGCTTGTTCGGACTAGCGGGGTACAATGAGCAGTTCTTC. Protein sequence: CASSLFGLAGYNEQFF. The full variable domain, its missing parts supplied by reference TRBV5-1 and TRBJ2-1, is KAGVTQTPRYLIKTRGQQVTLSCSPISGHRSVSWYQQTPGQGLQFLFEYFSETQRNKGNFPGRFSGRQFSNSRSEMNVSTLELGDSALYLCASSLFGLAGYNEQFFGPGTRLTVL.

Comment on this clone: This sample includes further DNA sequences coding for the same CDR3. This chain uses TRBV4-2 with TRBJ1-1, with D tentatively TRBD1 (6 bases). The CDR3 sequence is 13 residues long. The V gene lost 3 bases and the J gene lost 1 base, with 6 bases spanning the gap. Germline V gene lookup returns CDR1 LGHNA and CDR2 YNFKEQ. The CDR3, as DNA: TGTGCCAGCAGCCAGGGACAGAACACTGAAGCTTTCTTT. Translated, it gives CASSQGQNTEAFF.

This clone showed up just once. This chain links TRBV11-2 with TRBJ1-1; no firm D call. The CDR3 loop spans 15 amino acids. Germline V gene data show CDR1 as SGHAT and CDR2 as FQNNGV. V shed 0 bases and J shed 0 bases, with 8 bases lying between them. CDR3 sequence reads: CASSLERGMNTEAFF. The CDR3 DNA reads TGTGCCAGCAGCTTAGAACGGGGAATGAACACTGAAGCTTTCTTT.

CDR3 in amino acids: CASSLSGEGQFF. The CDR3 DNA reads as TGTGCCAGCAGTTTATCCGGGGAGGGGCAGTTCTTC. This chain joins TRBV12-3 or TRBV12-4 and TRBJ2-1; 7 nucleotides match TRBD2. The CDR3 runs to 12 residues. After removal of 2 bases from V and 12 bases from J, the junction contained 4 bases not matched to a gene.

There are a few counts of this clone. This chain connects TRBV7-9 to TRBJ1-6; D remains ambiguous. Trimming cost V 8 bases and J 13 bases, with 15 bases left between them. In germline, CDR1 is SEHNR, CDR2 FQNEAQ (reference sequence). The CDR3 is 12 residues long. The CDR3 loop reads CASRIREGPLHF. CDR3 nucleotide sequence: TGTGCCAGCCGTATTAGGGAGGGTCCCCTCCACTTT.

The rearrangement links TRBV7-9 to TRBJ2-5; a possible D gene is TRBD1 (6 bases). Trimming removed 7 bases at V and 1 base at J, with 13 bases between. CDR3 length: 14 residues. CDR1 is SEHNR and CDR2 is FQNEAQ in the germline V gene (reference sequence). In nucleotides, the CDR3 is TGTGCCAGCACCCCCCAAGGGGGCCAAGAGACCCAGTACTTC. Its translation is CASTPQGGQETQYF. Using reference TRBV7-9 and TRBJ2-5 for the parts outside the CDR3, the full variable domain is DTGVSQNPRHKITKRGQNVTFRCDPISEHNRLYWYRQTLGQGPEFLTYFQNEAQLEKSRLLSDRFSAERPKGSFSTLEIQRTEQGDSAMYLCASTPQGGQETQYFGPGTRLLVL.

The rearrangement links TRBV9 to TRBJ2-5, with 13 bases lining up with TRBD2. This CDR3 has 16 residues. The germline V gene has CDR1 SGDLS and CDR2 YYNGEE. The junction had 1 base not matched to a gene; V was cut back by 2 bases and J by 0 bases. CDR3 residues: CASSVGTSGNQETQYF. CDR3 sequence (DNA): TGTGCCAGCAGCGTCGGGACTAGCGGGAACCAAGAGACCCAGTACTTC.

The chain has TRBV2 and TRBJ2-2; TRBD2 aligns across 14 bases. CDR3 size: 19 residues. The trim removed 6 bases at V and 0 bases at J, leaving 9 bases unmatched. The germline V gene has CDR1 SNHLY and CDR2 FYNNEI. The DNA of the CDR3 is TGTGCCAGCAGACCGGGACTAGCGGGAGTTTATGCGAACACCGGGGAGCTGTTTTTT. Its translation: CASRPGLAGVYANTGELFF.

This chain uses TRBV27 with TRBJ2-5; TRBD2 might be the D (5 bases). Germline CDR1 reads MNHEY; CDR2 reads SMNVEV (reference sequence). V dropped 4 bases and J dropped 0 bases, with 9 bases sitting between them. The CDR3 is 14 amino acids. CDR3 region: CASSSDSYQETQYF. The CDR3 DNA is TGTGCCAGCAGTTCGGACTCGTACCAAGAGACCCAGTACTTC.

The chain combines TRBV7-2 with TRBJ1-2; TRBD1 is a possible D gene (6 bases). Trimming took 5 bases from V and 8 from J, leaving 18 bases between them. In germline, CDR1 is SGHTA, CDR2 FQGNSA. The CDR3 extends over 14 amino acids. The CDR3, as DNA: TGTGCCAGCAGCCCAGACAGGAGGTTAGGGGGCTACACCTTC. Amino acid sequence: CASSPDRRLGGYTF.

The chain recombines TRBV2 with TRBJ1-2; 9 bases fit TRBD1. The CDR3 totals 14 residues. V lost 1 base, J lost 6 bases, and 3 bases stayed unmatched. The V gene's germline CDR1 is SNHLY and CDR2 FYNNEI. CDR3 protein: CASSEGTGVDGYTF. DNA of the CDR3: TGTGCCAGCAGTGAAGGGACAGGGGTCGATGGCTACACCTTC.

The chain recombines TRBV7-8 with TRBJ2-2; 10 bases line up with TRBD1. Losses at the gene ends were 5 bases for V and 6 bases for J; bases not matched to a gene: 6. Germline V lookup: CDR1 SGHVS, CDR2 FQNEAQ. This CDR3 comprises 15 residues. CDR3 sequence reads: CASSVDRGLAGELFF. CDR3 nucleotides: TGTGCCAGCAGCGTCGACAGGGGGCTGGCCGGGGAGCTGTTTTTT. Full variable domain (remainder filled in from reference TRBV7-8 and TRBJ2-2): GAGVSQSPRYKVAKRGQDVALRCDPISGHVSLFWYQQALGQGPEFLTYFQNEAQLDKSGLPSDRFFAERPEGSVSTLKIQRTQQEDSAVYLCASSVDRGLAGELFFGEGSRLTVL.

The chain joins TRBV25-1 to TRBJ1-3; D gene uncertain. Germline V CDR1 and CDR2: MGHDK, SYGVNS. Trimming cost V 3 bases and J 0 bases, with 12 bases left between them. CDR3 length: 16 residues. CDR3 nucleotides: TGTGCCAGCAGTGAGGAGGGATATTACTCTGGAAACACCATATATTTT. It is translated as CASSEEGYYSGNTIYF.

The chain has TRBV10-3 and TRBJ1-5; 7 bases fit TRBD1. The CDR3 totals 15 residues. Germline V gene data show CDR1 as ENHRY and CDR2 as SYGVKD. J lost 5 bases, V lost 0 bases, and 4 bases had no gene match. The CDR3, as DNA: TGTGCCATCAGTGAGTCGTTCAGGGGGGATCAGCCCCAGCATTTT. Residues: CAISESFRGDQPQHF.

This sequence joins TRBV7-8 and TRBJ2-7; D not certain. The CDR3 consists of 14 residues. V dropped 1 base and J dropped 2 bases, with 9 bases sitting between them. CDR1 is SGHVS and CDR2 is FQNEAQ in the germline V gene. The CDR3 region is CASSLGATTYEQYF. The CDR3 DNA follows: TGTGCCAGCAGCTTAGGGGCTACGACCTACGAGCAGTACTTC.

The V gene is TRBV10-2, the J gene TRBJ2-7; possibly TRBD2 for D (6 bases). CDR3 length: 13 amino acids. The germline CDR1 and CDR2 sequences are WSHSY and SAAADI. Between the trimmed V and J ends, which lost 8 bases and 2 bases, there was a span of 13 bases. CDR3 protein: CASQRDSAYEQYF. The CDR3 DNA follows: TGCGCCAGCCAAAGGGACTCGGCCTACGAGCAGTACTTC.

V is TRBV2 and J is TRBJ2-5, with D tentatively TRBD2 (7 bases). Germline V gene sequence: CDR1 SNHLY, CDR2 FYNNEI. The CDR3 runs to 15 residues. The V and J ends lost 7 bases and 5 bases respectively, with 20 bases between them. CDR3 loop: CASTTMGGGSETQYF. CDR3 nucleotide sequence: TGTGCCAGCACCACGATGGGAGGGGGGTCGGAGACCCAGTACTTC.

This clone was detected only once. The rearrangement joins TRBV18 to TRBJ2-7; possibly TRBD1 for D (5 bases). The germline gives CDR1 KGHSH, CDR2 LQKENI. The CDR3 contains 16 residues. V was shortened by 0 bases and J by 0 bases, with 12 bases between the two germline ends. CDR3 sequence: CASSPPGADGSYEQYF. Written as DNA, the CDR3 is TGTGCCAGCTCACCACCAGGGGCTGACGGCTCCTACGAGCAGTACTTC.

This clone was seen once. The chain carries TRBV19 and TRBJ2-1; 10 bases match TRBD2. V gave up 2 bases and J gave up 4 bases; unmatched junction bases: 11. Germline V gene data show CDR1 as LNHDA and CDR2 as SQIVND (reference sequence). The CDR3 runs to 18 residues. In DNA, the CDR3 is TGTGCCAGTAGTATATGGGGTGATCTAGCGGGAGTTTACAATGAGCAGTTCTTC. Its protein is CASSIWGDLAGVYNEQFF. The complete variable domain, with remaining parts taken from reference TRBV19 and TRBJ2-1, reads DGGITQSPKYLFRKEGQNVTLSCEQNLNHDAMYWYRQDPGQGLRLIYYSQIVNDFQKGDIAEGYSVSREKKESFPLTVTSAQKNPTAFYLCASSIWGDLAGVYNEQFFGPGTRLTVL.

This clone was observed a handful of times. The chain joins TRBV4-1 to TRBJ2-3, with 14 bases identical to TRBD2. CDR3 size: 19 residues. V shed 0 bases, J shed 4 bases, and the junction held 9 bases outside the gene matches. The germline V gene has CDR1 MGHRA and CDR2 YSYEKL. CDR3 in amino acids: CASSQDGARLAGGPDTQYF. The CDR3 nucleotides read TGCGCCAGCAGCCAAGATGGGGCCAGACTAGCGGGGGGGCCAGATACGCAGTATTTT.

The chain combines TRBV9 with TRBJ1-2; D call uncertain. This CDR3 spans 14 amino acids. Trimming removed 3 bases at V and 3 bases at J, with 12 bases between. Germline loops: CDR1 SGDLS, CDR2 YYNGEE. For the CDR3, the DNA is TGTGCCAGCAGCGAAGGGCCCGCGTACTATGGCTACACCTTC. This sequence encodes CASSEGPAYYGYTF.

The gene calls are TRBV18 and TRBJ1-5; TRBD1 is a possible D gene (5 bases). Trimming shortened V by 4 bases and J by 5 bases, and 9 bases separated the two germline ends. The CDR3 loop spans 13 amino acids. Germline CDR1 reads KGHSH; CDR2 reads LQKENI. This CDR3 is CASSQKGDQPQHF. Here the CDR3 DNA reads TGTGCCAGCTCACAAAAAGGGGATCAGCCCCAGCATTTT.

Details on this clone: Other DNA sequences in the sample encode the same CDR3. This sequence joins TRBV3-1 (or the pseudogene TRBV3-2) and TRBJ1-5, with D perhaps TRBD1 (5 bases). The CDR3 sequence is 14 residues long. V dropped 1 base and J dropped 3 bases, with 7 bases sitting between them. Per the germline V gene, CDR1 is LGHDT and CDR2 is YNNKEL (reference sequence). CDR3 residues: CASSQGGSNQPQHF. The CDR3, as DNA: TGTGCCAGCAGCCAAGGGGGGTCCAATCAGCCCCAGCATTTT.

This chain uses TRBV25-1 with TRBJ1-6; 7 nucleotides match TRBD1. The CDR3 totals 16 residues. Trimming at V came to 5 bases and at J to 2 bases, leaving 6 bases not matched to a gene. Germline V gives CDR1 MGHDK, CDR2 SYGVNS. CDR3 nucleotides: TGTGCCAGCAGTCCCTCAGGGGGGACCTATAATTCACCCCTCCACTTT. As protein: CASSPSGGTYNSPLHF.

The CDR3 loop reads CASSLSIGGGEEAFF. Written as DNA, the CDR3 is TGTGCCAGCAGTTTATCGATCGGAGGGGGCGAGGAAGCTTTCTTT. J is TRBJ1-1 and V is TRBV27, with 7 bases identical to TRBD1. Germline V gives CDR1 MNHEY, CDR2 SMNVEV (reference sequence). Trimming took 0 bases from V and 8 from J; bases not matched to a gene: 9. This CDR3 spans 15 amino acids.

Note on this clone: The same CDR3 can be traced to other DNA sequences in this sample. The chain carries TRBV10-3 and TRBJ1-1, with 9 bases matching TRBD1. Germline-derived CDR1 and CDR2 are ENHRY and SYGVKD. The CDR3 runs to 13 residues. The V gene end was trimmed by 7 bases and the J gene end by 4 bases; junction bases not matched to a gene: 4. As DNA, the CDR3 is TGTGCCATCAACCCGGACAGGGGCACTGAAGCTTTCTTT. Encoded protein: CAINPDRGTEAFF.

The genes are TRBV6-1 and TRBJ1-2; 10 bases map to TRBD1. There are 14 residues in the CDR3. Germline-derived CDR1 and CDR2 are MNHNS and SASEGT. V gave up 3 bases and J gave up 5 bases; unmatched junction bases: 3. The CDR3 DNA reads TGTGCCAGCAGTGAGCCGGGACAGGGGTATGGCTACACCTTC. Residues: CASSEPGQGYGYTF.

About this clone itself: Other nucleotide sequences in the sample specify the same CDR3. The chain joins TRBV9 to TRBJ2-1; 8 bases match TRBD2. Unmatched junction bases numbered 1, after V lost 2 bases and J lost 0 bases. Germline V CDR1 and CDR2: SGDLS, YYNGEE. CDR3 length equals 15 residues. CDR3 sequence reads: CASSVGTSSYNEQFF. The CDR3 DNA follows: TGTGCCAGCAGCGTTGGGACTAGCTCCTACAATGAGCAGTTCTTC. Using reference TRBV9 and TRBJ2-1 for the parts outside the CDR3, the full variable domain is DSGVTQTPKHLITATGQRVTLRCSPRSGDLSVYWYQQSLDQGLQFLIQYYNGEERAKGNILERFSAQQFPDLHSELNLSSLELGDSALYFCASSVGTSSYNEQFFGPGTRLTVL.

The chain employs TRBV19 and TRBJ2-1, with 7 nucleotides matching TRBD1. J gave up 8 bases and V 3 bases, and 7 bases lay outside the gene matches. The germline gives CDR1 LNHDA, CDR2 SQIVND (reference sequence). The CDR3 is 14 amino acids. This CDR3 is CASSMDRLFDEQFF. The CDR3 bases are TGTGCCAGTAGTATGGACAGGCTTTTTGATGAGCAGTTCTTC.

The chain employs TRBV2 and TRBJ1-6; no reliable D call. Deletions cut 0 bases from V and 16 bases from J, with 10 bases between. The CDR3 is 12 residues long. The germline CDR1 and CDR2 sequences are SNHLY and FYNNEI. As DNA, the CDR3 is TGTGCCAGCAGTGAAGCCCTGACCGTACTCCACTTT. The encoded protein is CASSEALTVLHF.

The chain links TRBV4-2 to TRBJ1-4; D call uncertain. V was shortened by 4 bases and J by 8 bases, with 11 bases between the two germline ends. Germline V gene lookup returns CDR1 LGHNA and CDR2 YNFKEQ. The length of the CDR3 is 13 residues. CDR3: CASSPDSVEKLFF. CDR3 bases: TGTGCCAGCAGCCCGGACTCCGTGGAAAAACTGTTTTTT.

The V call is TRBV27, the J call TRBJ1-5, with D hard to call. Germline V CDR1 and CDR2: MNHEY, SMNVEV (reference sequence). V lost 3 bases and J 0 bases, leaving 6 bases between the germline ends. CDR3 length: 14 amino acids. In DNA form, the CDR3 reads TGTGCCAGCAGTTTTCGGAATAGCAATCAGCCCCAGCATTTT. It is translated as CASSFRNSNQPQHF.